This T cell receptor (beta chain) was identified during a study of shared clonotypes between healthy human individuals. This clone was seen many times. Libraries were prepared by immunoSEQ multiplex PCR; TCRdb keeps only in-frame clonotypes and omits some of them. The sample lists 950,000 to 1,200,000 clones, 60% to 80% occurring once. Deletions cut 2 bases from V and 7 bases from J, with 14 bases between. Per germline, CDR1 LGHNA and CDR2 YSLEER. The CDR3 has 14 residues. The chain couples TRBV4-3 to TRBJ1-2; perhaps TRBD1 as D (5 bases). Sequencing was carried out using memory CD4+ T cells from PBMCs. Indicated subset: CD45RA-negative fraction. The sequence derives from a man younger than 35 in good health. Some clones in this sample may be carry-over from other donors' samples. In DNA form, the CDR3 reads TGCGCCAGCAGCCAACCTGGGGGGGAGGGTGGCTACACCTTC. Its protein product is CASSQPGGEGGYTF.